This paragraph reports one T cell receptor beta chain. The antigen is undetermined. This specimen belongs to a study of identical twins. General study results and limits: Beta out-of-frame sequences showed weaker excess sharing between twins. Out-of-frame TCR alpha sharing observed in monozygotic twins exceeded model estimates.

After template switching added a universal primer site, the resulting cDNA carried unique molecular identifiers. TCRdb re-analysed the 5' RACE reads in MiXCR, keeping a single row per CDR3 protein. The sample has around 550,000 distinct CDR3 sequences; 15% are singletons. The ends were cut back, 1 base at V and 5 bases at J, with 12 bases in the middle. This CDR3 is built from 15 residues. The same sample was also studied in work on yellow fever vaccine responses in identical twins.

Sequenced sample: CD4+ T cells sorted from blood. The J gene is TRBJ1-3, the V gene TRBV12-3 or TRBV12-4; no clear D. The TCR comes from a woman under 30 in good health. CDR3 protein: CASSLVAAGRNTIYF. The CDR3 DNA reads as TGTGCCAGCAGTTTAGTGGCGGCGGGCAGAAACACCATATATTTT.